This T cell receptor (beta chain) was recorded in a study of T cells in tuberculosis. Clones were read by immunoSEQ multiplex PCR, and TCRdb kept only the in-frame ones, dropping some. The table lists about 35,000 clones, about 90% of them singletons. Time point denoted: new active TB diagnosis, blood taken before or within 7 days of starting treatment. The CDR3 is 14 amino acids. Germline CDR1 SNHLY, CDR2 FYNNEI. With 6 bases removed from V and 0 bases from J, the gap between germline ends came to 8 bases. Overall study findings and caveats: Smaller distances to GMM-specific TCRs suggested their expansion in active tuberculosis.

Worth noting for this clone: Antigen: not known.

The rearrangement joins TRBV2 to TRBJ2-2, with a weak D call TRBD2 (5 bases). The sample in question was PBMCs, obtained at tuberculosis diagnosis. The receptor was derived from an adult with tuberculosis. Some clones in this sample may be carry-over from other donors' samples. CDR3 sequence: CASRMDSNTGELFF. The CDR3 nucleotides read TGTGCCAGCAGGATGGACTCGAACACCGGGGAGCTGTTTTTT.